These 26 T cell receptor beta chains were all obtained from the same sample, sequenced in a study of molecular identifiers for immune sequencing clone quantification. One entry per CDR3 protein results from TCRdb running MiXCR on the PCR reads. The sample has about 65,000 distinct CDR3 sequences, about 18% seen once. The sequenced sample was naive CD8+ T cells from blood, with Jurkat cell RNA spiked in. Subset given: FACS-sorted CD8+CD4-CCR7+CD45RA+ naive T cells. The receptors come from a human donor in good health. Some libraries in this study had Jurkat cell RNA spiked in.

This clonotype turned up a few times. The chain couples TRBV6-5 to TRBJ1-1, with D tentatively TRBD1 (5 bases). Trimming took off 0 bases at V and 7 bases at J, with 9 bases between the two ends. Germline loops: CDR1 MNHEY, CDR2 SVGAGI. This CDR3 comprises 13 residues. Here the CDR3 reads CASSYSGQLEAFF. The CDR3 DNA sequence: TGTGCCAGCAGTTACTCGGGGCAGCTTGAAGCTTTCTTT.

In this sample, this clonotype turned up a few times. CDR3 sequence: CSARPIRGMSLHF. In DNA, the CDR3 is TGCAGTGCTAGGCCCATCCGGGGCATGTCCCTCCACTTT. The chain uses TRBV20-1 and TRBJ1-6, with TRBD1 as a possible D gene (5 bases). The CDR3 contains 13 residues. The ends were cut back, 3 bases at V and 14 bases at J, with 17 bases in the middle. Germline assignment: CDR1 DFQATT and CDR2 SNEGSKA (reference sequence).

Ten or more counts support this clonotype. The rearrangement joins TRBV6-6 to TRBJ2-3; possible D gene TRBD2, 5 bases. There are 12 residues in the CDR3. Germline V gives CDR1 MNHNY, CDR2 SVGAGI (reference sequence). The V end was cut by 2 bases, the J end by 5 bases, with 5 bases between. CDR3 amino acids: CASSYGRDTQYF. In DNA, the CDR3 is TGTGCCAGCAGTTACGGGAGAGATACGCAGTATTTT.

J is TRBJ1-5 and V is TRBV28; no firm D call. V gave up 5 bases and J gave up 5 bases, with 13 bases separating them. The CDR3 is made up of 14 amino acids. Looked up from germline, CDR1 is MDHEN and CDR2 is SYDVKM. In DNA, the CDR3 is TGTGCCAGCAGTCTGAAGGTCCCCGATCAGCCCCAGCATTTT. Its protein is CASSLKVPDQPQHF.

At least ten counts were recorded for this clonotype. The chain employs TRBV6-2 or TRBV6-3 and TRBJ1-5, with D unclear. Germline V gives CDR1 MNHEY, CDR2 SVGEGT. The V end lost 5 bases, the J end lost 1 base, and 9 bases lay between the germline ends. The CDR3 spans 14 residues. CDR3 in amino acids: CASSQAQSNQPQHF. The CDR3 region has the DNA TGTGCCAGCAGTCAGGCACAGAGCAATCAGCCCCAGCATTTT.

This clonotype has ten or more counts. Written as DNA, the CDR3 is TGCGCCAGCAGCCAACGCCCGTCCGACGAGAATGAAAAACTGTTTTTT. Translated, it gives CASSQRPSDENEKLFF. V and J are TRBV4-1 and TRBJ1-4; D uncertain. This CDR3 contains 16 residues. V was pared by 2 bases and J by 5 bases, with 15 bases between. CDR1 and CDR2 (germline): MGHRA, YSYEKL.

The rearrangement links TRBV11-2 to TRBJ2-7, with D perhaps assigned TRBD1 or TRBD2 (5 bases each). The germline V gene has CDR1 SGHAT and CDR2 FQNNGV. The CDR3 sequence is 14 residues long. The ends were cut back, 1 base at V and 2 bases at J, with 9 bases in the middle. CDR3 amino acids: CASSLVGPTYEQYF. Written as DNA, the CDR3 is TGTGCCAGCAGCTTAGTGGGACCGACCTACGAGCAGTACTTC.

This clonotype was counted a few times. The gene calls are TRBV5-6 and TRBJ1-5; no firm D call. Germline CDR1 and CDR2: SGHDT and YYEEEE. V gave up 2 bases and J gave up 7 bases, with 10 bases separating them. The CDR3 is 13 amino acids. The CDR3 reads CASSLGAHQPQHF. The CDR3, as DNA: TGTGCCAGCAGCTTAGGAGCTCACCAGCCCCAGCATTTT.

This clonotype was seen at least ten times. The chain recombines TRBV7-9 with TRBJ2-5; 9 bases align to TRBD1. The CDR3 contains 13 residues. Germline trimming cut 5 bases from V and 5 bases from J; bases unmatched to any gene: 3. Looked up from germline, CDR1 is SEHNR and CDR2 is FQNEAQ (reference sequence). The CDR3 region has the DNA TGTGCCAGCAGCACAGGGGGCGTGGAGACCCAGTACTTC. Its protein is CASSTGGVETQYF.

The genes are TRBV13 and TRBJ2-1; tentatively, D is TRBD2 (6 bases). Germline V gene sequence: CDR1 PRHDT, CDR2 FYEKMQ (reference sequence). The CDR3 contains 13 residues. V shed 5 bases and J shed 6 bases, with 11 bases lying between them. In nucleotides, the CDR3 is TGTGCCAGCAGCCCCGGGACTGTCAATGAGCAGTTCTTC. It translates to CASSPGTVNEQFF.

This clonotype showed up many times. CDR3 in amino acids: CAWHLPGLAGEETQYF. CDR3 sequence (DNA): TGTGCCTGGCATCTACCGGGACTAGCGGGAGAAGAGACCCAGTACTTC. The chain employs TRBV30 and TRBJ2-5, with 14 bases aligning to TRBD2. Looked up from germline, CDR1 is GTSNPN and CDR2 is SVGIG (reference sequence). The V and J ends lost 5 bases and 3 bases, in that order; junction bases with no gene match: 8. The CDR3 has 16 residues.

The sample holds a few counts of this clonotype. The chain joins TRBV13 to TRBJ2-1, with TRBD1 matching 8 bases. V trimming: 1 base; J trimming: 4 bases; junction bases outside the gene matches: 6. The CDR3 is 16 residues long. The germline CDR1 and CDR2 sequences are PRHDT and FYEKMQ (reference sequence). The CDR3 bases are TGTGCCAGCAGCTTAGAAGCCAGGGGGCTTTACAATGAGCAGTTCTTC. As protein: CASSLEARGLYNEQFF.

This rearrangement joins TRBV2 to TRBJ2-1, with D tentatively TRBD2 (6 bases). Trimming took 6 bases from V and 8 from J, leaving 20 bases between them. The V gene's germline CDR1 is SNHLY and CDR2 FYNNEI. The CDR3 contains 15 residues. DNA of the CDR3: TGTGCCAGCAGCGGGACTGACGAGGTGTCTTATGAGCAGTTCTTC. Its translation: CASSGTDEVSYEQFF.

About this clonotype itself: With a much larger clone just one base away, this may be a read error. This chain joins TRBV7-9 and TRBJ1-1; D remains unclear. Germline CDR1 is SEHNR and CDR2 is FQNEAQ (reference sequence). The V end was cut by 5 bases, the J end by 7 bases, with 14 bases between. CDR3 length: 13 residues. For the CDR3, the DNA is TGTGCCAGCAGCCTCGAGGGCACGGGTGAAGCTTTCTTT. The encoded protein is CASSLEGTGEAFF.

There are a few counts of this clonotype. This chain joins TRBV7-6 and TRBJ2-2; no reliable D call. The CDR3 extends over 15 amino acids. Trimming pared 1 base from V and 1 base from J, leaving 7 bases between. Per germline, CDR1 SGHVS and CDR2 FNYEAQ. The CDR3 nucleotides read TGTGCCAGCAGCTTAGTAGCCATGAACACCGGGGAGCTGTTTTTT. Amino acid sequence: CASSLVAMNTGELFF.

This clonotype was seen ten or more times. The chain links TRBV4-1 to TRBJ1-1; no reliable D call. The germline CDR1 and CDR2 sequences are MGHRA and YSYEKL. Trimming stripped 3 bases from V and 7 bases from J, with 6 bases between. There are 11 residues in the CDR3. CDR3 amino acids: CASSQNHEAFF. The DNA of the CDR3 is TGCGCCAGCAGCCAGAACCATGAAGCTTTCTTT.

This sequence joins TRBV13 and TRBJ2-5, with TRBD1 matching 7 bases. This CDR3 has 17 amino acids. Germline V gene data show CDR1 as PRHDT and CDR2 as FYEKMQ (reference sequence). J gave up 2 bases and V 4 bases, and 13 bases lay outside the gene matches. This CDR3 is CASSWVRGTEEQETQYF. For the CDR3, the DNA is TGTGCCAGCAGCTGGGTAAGAGGGACAGAGGAGCAAGAGACCCAGTACTTC.

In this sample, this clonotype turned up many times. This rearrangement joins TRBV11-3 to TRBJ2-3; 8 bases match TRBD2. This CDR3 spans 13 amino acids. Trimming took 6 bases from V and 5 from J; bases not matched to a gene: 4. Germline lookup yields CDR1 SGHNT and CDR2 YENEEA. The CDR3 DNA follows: TGTGCCAGCAGAAAGCGGGAGAAAGATACGCAGTATTTT. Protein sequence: CASRKREKDTQYF.

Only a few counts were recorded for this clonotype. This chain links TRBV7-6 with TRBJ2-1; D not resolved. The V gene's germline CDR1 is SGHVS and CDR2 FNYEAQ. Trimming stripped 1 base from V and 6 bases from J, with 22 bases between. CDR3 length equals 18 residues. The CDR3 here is CASSLVWNPPTLTNEQFF. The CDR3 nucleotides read TGTGCCAGCAGCTTAGTTTGGAACCCACCCACGTTAACCAATGAGCAGTTCTTC. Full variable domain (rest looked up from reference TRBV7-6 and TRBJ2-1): GAGVSQSPRYKVTKRGQDVALRCDPISGHVSLYWYRQALGQGPEFLTYFNYEAQQDKSGLPNDRFSAERPEGSISTLTIQRTEQRDSAMYRCASSLVWNPPTLTNEQFFGPGTRLTVL.

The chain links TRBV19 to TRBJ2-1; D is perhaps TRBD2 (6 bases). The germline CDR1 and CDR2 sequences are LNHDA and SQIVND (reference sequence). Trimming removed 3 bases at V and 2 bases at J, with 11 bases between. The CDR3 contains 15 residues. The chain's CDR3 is CASSIGGIPYNEQFF. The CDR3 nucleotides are TGTGCCAGTAGTATTGGCGGGATTCCCTACAATGAGCAGTTCTTC.

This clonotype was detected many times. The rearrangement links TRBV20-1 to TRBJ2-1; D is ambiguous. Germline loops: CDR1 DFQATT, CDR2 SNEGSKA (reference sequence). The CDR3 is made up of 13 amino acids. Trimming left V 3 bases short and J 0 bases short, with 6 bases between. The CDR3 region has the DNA TGCAGTGCTAGCGGGTCCTCCTACAATGAGCAGTTCTTC. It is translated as CSASGSSYNEQFF.

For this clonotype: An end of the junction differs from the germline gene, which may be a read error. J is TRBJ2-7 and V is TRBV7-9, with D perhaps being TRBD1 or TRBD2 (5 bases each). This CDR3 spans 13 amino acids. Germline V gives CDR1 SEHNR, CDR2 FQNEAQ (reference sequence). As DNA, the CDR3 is TGTGCCAGCAGCGACGGGGCGTCCTGCGAGCAGTACTTC. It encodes CASSDGASCEQYF.

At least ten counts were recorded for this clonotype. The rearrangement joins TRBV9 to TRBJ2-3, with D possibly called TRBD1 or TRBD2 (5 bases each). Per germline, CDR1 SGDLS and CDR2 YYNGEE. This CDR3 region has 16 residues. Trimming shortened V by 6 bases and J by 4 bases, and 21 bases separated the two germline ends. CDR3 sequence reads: CASTDDRDPDPDTQYF. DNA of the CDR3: TGTGCCAGCACCGACGACCGGGACCCAGATCCAGATACGCAGTATTTT.

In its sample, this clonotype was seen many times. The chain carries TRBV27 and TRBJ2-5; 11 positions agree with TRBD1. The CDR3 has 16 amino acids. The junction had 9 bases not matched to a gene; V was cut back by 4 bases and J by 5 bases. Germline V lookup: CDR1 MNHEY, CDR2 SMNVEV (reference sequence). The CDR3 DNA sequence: TGTGCCAGCAGTTATTGGACAGGGGGCGTTTTGGAGACCCAGTACTTC. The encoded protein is CASSYWTGGVLETQYF.

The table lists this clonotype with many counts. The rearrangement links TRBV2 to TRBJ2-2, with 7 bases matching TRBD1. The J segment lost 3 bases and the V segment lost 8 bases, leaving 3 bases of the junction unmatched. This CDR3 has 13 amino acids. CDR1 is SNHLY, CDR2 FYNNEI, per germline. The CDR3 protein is CASRDSHTGELFF. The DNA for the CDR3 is TGTGCCAGCCGGGACAGCCACACCGGGGAGCTGTTTTTT.

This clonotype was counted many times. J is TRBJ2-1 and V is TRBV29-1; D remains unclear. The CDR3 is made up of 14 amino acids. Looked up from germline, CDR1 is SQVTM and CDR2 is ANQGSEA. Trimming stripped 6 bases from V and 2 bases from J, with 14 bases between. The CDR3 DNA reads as TGCAGCGTAATGACTGTGTCTGCCTACAATGAGCAGTTCTTC. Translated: CSVMTVSAYNEQFF.